This T cell receptor beta chain originates from a study of tumor-infiltrating lymphocytes in glioblastoma multiforme. Overall study findings and caveats: Just one glioblastoma patient contributed to the TCR-mutation comparison. Detected clone frequencies may not reflect cell counts, being RNA-based.

This clonotype was found once. The antigen is unknown. The conserved closing phenylalanine or tryptophan is absent in this CDR3, likely reflecting a read error. The limits of the CDR3 on the DNA are not certain, so only TCRdb's listed CDR3 is given. Multiple V-beta primers and a C-beta primer amplified TCRB from RNA. These TCRB libraries lack any described unique molecular identifiers. Via MiXCR, TCRdb re-called the multiplex PCR reads, giving one row per CDR3 protein. The data show around 10,000 distinct CDR3 sequences, less than 75% seen once. This clonotype originated in a male donor with glioblastoma. The sample taken for sequencing was brain tumor tissue.

The CDR3 loop is CAICEQETKYS. This chain joins TRBV10-3 and TRBJ2-5. The CDR3 spans 11 residues, counting both ends. Germline CDR1 ENHRY, CDR2 SYGVKD.